This T cell receptor beta chain was profiled in a study of blood T cells in healthy people across ages. Study information: Template switching recovered approximately one barcoded beta molecule for every two T cells.

Comments on this clonotype: What it binds is unknown.

Study-level results: Researchers deemed the diversity estimates from one million T cells underestimates.

CDR1 and CDR2 from the germline V gene are DFQATT and SNEGSKA (reference sequence). Trimming left V 0 bases short and J 8 bases short, with 10 bases between. This CDR3 comprises 13 residues. Combining a sample-barcoded 5' primer with a J-beta primer mix, a second PCR ran for roughly 7 to 12 cycles. TCRdb re-analysed the 5' RACE reads in MiXCR, keeping a single row per CDR3 protein. The repertoire includes 1.5 million to 2 million distinct CDR3 sequences, roughly 52% of them detected once, and over 2% sits in the top ten. V and J are TRBV20-1 and TRBJ1-4; the D gene is possibly TRBD1 (5 bases). This receptor was taken from a woman between 40 and 55 years old in good health. Sequences were obtained from blood. The CDR3 bases are TGCAGTGCTAGAGACAGGGTAGGGGAAAAACTGTTTTTT. Amino acids: CSARDRVGEKLFF.